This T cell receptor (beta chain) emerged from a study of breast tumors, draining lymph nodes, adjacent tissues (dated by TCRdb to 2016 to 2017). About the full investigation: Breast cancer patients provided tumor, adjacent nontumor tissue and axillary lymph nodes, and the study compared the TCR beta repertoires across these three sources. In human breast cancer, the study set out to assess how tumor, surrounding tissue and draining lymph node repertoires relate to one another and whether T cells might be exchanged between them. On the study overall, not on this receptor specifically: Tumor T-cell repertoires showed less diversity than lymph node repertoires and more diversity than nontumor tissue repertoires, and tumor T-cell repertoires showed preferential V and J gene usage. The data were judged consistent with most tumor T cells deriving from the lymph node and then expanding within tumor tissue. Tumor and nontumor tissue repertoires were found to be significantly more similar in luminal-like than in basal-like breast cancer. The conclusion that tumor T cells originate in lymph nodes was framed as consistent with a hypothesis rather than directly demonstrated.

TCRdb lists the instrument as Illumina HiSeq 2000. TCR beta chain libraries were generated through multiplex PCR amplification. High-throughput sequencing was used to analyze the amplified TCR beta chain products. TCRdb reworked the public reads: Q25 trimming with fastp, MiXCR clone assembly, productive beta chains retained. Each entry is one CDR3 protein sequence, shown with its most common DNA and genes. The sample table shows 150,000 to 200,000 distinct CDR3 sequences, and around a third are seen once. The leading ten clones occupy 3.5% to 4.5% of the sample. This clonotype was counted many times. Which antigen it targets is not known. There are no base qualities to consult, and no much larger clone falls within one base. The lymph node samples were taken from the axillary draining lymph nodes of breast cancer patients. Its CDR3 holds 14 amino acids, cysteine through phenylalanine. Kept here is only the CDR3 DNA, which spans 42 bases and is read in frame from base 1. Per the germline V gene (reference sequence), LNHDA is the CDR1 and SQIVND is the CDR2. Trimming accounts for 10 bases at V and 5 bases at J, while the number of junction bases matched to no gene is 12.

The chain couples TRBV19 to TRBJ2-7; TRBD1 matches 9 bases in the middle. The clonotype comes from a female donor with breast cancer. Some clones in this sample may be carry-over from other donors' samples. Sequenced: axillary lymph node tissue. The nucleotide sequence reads TGTGCCACGCCTGACCGGGACAGGGCACACGAGCAGTACTTC. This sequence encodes CATPDRDRAHEQYF.